This TCR beta chain originates from a study of T cell repertoires in cytomegalovirus infection. About the study: Public TCR beta signatures marked donors with CMV infection and the matching HLA.

The study, taken as a whole, reports: HLA-C-restricted, CMV-specific TCR beta clonotypes were dominant ex vivo. Based on cumulative public TCR beta family frequency, carriers of CMV plus the relevant HLA were identified.

Trimming removed 0 bases at V and 8 bases at J, with 11 bases between. Germline CDR1 is LNHDA and CDR2 is SQIVND (reference sequence). CDR3 length: 14 residues. TCRdb passed the reads through MiXCR, listing each CDR3 protein once. This sample has about 360,000 distinct CDR3 sequences, with about a sixth found just once. Details on this clonotype: Its specificity is not known.

This receptor was identified in a human donor in good health (CMV status not recorded). Some clones in this sample may be carry-over from other donors' samples. Material for sequencing was PBMCs. The genes are TRBV19 and TRBJ2-4; D gene uncertain. The CDR3 loop reads CASSIDRAADIQYF. The CDR3 DNA reads TGTGCCAGTAGTATAGATCGGGCCGCGGACATTCAGTACTTC.